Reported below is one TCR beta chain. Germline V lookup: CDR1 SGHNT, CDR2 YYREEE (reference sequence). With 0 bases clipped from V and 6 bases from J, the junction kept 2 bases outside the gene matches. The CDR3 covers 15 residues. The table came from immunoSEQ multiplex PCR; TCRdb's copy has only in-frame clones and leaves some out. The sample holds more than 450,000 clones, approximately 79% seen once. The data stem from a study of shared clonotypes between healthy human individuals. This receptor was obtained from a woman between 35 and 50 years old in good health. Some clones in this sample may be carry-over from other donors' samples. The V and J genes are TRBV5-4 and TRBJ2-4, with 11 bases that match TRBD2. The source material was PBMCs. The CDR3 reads CASSLGGTSGNIQYF. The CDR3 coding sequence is TGTGCCAGCAGCTTGGGGGGGACTAGCGGAAACATTCAGTACTTC.